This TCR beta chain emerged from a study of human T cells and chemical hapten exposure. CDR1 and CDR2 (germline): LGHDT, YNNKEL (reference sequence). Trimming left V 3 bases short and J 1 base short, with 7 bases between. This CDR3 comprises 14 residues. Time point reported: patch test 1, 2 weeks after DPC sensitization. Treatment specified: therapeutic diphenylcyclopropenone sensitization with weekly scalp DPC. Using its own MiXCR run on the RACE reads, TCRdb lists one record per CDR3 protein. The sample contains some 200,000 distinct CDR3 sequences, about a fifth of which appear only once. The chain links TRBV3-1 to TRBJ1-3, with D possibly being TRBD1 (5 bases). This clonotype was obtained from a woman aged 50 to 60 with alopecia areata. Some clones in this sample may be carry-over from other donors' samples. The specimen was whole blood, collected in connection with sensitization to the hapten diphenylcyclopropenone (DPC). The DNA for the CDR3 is TGTGCCAGCAGCCACCGGGGGTCTGGAAACACCATATATTTT. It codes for CASSHRGSGNTIYF.